This TCR beta chain was sequenced for a study of OX40 agonist ivuxolimab in advanced cancers. Study observations and caveats: Expanded peripheral T cells had an undetermined antigen specificity.

Exclusion of a patient followed from autoimmune disease history or systemic immunosuppression. Concerning this clone itself: Its antigen is unknown.

CDR3 size: 16 residues. The V and J ends lost 5 bases and 2 bases respectively, with 19 bases between them. CDR1 and CDR2 from the germline V gene are SEHNR and FQNEAQ (reference sequence). The repertoire was sequenced with immunoSEQ multiplex PCR; TCRdb's copy has only in-frame clones and lacks some. The sample comprises some 85,000 clones, about 89% of which are singletons, and around 1.5% rests with the top ten. Sequenced here: CD4+ or CD8+ T cells sorted from blood, sampled in a trial of the OX40 agonist ivuxolimab. This sequence originates from an adult with an advanced solid tumor such as melanoma, head and neck, liver or kidney cancer. This sequence joins TRBV7-9 and TRBJ2-7; TRBD2 is a possible D gene (5 bases). This CDR3 reads CASSPIVGGPTYEQYF. The CDR3 nucleotides read TGTGCCAGCAGCCCTATCGTTGGCGGGCCCACCTACGAGCAGTACTTC.